The next 32 T cell receptor beta chains were all read from a single sample in a study of CD8+ T cells in alopecia areata (dated by TCRdb to 2016 to 2019). Receptor libraries were prepared by the immunoSEQ multiplex PCR assay. For TCR sequencing, RNA was extracted from every sample and reverse transcribed into cDNA to serve as template. TCRdb's version of the immuneACCESS table is confined to in-frame rearrangements and falls short of the full clone set. An unresolved V gene accounts for under half of the shortfall where checked; the remainder is of unknown origin. The sample table holds a few hundred thousand clones, of which roughly 56% were seen once. Of the sample, under 5% is held by the ten largest clones. Input material: CD8+ T cells sorted from blood. The receptors come from a human donor in good health.

The chain couples TRBV7-9 to TRBJ1-4; D not certain. CDR1 and CDR2 from the germline V gene are SEHNR and FQNEAQ (reference sequence). The CDR3 loop spans 16 amino acids. Between the trimmed V and J ends, which lost 1 base and 8 bases, there was a span of 17 bases. The CDR3 loop is CASSLVSLGRGEKLFF. The CDR3, as DNA: TGTGCCAGCAGCTTAGTTTCGTTAGGCAGAGGGGAAAAACTGTTTTTT.

The chain couples TRBV29-1 to TRBJ2-1, with D possibly TRBD2 on 5 matching bases. The CDR3 is 14 amino acids. Trimming stripped 0 bases from V and 2 bases from J, with 8 bases between. CDR1 SQVTM and CDR2 ANQGSEA come from the germline V gene. CDR3 coding DNA: TGCAGCGTTGAAGATGTAGCGACCTACAATGAGCAGTTCTTC. It specifies CSVEDVATYNEQFF.

The chain is built from TRBV4-1 and TRBJ1-6; TRBD1 aligns across 9 bases. Germline trimming cut 4 bases from V and 9 bases from J; bases unmatched to any gene: 10. The CDR3 is 16 residues long. Germline assignment: CDR1 MGHRA and CDR2 YSYEKL. DNA of the CDR3: TGCGCCAGCAGCCGCAAAAGGGGGACAGGGTCTTCACCCCTCCACTTT. It is translated as CASSRKRGTGSSPLHF.

J is TRBJ2-5 and V is TRBV5-1, with D possibly being TRBD1 (5 bases). Trimming stripped 0 bases from V and 0 bases from J, with 12 bases between. Germline V gene lookup returns CDR1 SGHRS and CDR2 YFSETQ. The CDR3 runs to 16 residues. CDR3 loop: CASSLAFREYQETQYF. DNA of the CDR3: TGCGCCAGCAGCTTGGCCTTCAGGGAATACCAAGAGACCCAGTACTTC.

The chain employs TRBV5-1 and TRBJ2-3; D might be TRBD2 (5 bases). This CDR3 is 14 amino acids long. V was cut by 2 bases and J by 1 base, with 8 bases left in between. Germline V gives CDR1 SGHRS, CDR2 YFSETQ. CDR3 protein: CASSFRRGTDTQYF. As DNA, the CDR3 is TGCGCCAGCAGCTTCAGGCGGGGCACAGATACGCAGTATTTT.

The chain links TRBV29-1 to TRBJ1-2; D unclear. V was pared by 3 bases and J by 6 bases, with 14 bases between. The germline gives CDR1 SQVTM, CDR2 ANQGSEA. CDR3 length: 13 residues. The CDR3 DNA sequence: TGCAGCGTTGAGGAGAAGGGTACGGATGGCTACACCTTC. Its translation: CSVEEKGTDGYTF.

This clone turned up a few times. The chain recombines TRBV4-1 with TRBJ1-6, with 9 bases fitting TRBD1. This CDR3 is 15 amino acids long. Germline trimming cut 3 bases from V and 10 bases from J; bases unmatched to any gene: 7. Germline-derived CDR1 and CDR2 are MGHRA and YSYEKL. The CDR3 loop reads CASSQEQGAGSPLHF. The CDR3 DNA follows: TGCGCCAGCAGCCAGGAACAGGGGGCCGGATCACCCCTCCACTTT.

The chain recombines TRBV30 with TRBJ1-2; no clear D gene. Trimming took 1 base from V and 4 from J, leaving 4 bases between them. CDR1 is GTSNPN, CDR2 SVGIG, per germline (reference sequence). The CDR3 runs 11 residues. The CDR3 spells CAWSETYGYTF. CDR3 in DNA: TGTGCCTGGAGTGAAACCTATGGCTACACCTTC.

This rearrangement joins TRBV9 to TRBJ1-1; 7 positions match TRBD1. CDR1 is SGDLS and CDR2 is YYNGEE in the germline V gene. The ends lost 1 base at V and 0 bases at J; junction bases unmatched: 9. CDR3 size: 17 residues. The CDR3 loop is CASSVPPGQSMNTEAFF. In DNA, the CDR3 is TGTGCCAGCAGCGTACCCCCGGGACAGAGCATGAACACTGAAGCTTTCTTT.

The chain joins TRBV7-6 to TRBJ2-7; 7 positions agree with TRBD2. Germline CDR1 reads SGHVS; CDR2 reads FNYEAQ. J was trimmed by 6 bases and V by 5 bases; bases with no gene match: 4. CDR3 length equals 12 residues. CDR3 sequence: CASSGGGVEQYF. CDR3 coding DNA: TGTGCCAGCAGCGGTGGGGGGGTCGAGCAGTACTTC. Variable domain in full (rest from reference TRBV7-6 and TRBJ2-7): GAGVSQSPRYKVTKRGQDVALRCDPISGHVSLYWYRQALGQGPEFLTYFNYEAQQDKSGLPNDRFSAERPEGSISTLTIQRTEQRDSAMYRCASSGGGVEQYFGPGTRLTVT.

The chain links TRBV11-2 to TRBJ2-1; D is possibly TRBD2 (7 bases). The CDR3 totals 15 residues. CDR1 and CDR2 (germline): SGHAT, FQNNGV. Between the trimmed V and J ends, which lost 6 bases and 4 bases, there was a span of 16 bases. The CDR3 DNA reads as TGTGCCAGCAGGGATCCGGGGGGACAATACAATGAGCAGTTCTTC. It is translated as CASRDPGGQYNEQFF.

This clone was found a few times. In the same sample, other DNA sequences code for this CDR3. This chain links TRBV5-1 with TRBJ1-1; D unresolved. Germline V gene data show CDR1 as SGHRS and CDR2 as YFSETQ. There are 13 residues in the CDR3. Trimming removed 1 base at V and 1 base at J, with 5 bases between. DNA of the CDR3: TGCGCCAGCAGCTTGTCAGAGAACACTGAAGCTTTCTTT. Protein: CASSLSENTEAFF.

The chain is built from TRBV7-6 and TRBJ2-1; 10 nucleotides align to TRBD1. With V trimmed by 5 bases and J by 7 bases, 5 bases remained unmatched. Germline CDR1 and CDR2: SGHVS and FNYEAQ. This CDR3 is built from 14 residues. The CDR3 region has the DNA TGTGCCAGCAGCCCTCGGACAGGGGGGAATGAGCAGTTCTTC. Amino acid sequence: CASSPRTGGNEQFF.

The V call is TRBV6-5, the J call TRBJ1-1, with D possibly being TRBD1 (6 bases). The CDR3 is made up of 14 amino acids. CDR1 and CDR2 (germline): MNHEY, SVGAGI. V gave up 7 bases and J gave up 3 bases, with 15 bases separating them. CDR3 amino acids: CASTIRPGDTEAFF. The CDR3 DNA follows: TGTGCCAGCACCATTAGGCCAGGGGACACTGAAGCTTTCTTT.

The table lists this clone with many counts. V gene TRBV5-8 combines with J gene TRBJ2-5; 10 nucleotides line up with TRBD2. J was trimmed by 1 base and V by 3 bases; bases with no gene match: 3. Per the germline V gene, CDR1 is SGHTS and CDR2 is YDEGEE. CDR3 length equals 15 residues. The CDR3 DNA sequence: TGTGCCAGCAGCTCGCTAGCGGGGGTCCAAGAGACCCAGTACTTC. Its protein product is CASSSLAGVQETQYF.

The J gene is TRBJ2-1, the V gene TRBV4-1; D is perhaps TRBD1 (5 bases). There are 15 residues in the CDR3. Per germline, CDR1 MGHRA and CDR2 YSYEKL. Trimming removed 1 base at V and 5 bases at J, with 12 bases between. DNA of the CDR3: TGCGCCAGCAGCCAAGGTTCTGGGGCGGACAATGAGCAGTTCTTC. It translates to CASSQGSGADNEQFF.

The genes are TRBV29-1 and TRBJ2-7; D is unresolved. The CDR3 spans 13 residues. V shed 1 base and J shed 3 bases, with 10 bases lying between them. CDR1 is SQVTM and CDR2 is ANQGSEA in the germline V gene. The CDR3: CSVEAPTGYEQYF. CDR3 sequence (DNA): TGCAGCGTTGAAGCGCCAACGGGCTACGAGCAGTACTTC.

The genes are TRBV9 and TRBJ1-1; unclear D gene. This CDR3 region has 16 residues. Between the trimmed V and J ends, which lost 0 bases and 0 bases, there was a span of 12 bases. Per germline, CDR1 SGDLS and CDR2 YYNGEE. Here the CDR3 reads CASSVGWSEMNTEAFF. The CDR3 DNA follows: TGTGCCAGCAGCGTAGGGTGGAGCGAGATGAACACTGAAGCTTTCTTT.

This clone was seen more than once but under ten times. The chain combines TRBV7-2 with TRBJ1-2; unclear D gene. V was trimmed by 1 base and J by 0 bases, leaving 9 bases between them. The CDR3 extends over 15 amino acids. Germline CDR1 is SGHTA and CDR2 is FQGNSA. CDR3 bases: TGTGCCAGCAGCTTAGGAGGGAGCACTAACTATGGCTACACCTTC. It is translated as CASSLGGSTNYGYTF. Full variable domain (missing parts from reference TRBV7-2 and TRBJ1-2): GAGVSQSPSNKVTEKGKDVELRCDPISGHTALYWYRQSLGQGLEFLIYFQGNSAPDKSGLPSDRFSAERTGGSVSTLTIQRTQQEDSAVYLCASSLGGSTNYGYTFGSGTRLTVV.

This clone has more than one count but fewer than ten. The chain recombines TRBV27 with TRBJ2-2, with a tentative D call TRBD2 (5 bases). Germline CDR1 and CDR2: MNHEY and SMNVEV (reference sequence). Trimming stripped 5 bases from V and 4 bases from J, with 17 bases between. The CDR3 length is 16 residues. The CDR3 here is CASSPSPLGSTGELFF. As DNA, the CDR3 is TGTGCCAGCAGTCCCTCTCCCCTGGGGAGCACCGGGGAGCTGTTTTTT.

The V call is TRBV19, the J call TRBJ2-1, with a weak D call TRBD2 (5 bases). Germline-derived CDR1 and CDR2 are LNHDA and SQIVND (reference sequence). Deletions cut 4 bases from V and 8 bases from J, with 9 bases between. The CDR3 length is 12 residues. CDR3 DNA: TGTGCCAGTAGTAAGGACTTTGATGAGCAGTTCTTC. This codes for CASSKDFDEQFF.

The V call is TRBV6-5, the J call TRBJ2-5; 7 nucleotides match TRBD2. CDR3 length: 15 amino acids. Looked up from germline, CDR1 is MNHEY and CDR2 is SVGAGI. V lost 5 bases and J lost 0; bases outside the gene matches: 6. CDR3 in amino acids: CASSPGEGYQETQYF. Written as DNA, the CDR3 is TGTGCCAGCAGTCCCGGGGAGGGCTACCAAGAGACCCAGTACTTC.

This chain joins TRBV11-2 and TRBJ1-5; D is uncertain. This CDR3 is 15 amino acids long. The V and J ends lost 5 bases and 3 bases respectively, with 14 bases between them. The germline V gene encodes CDR1 SGHAT and CDR2 FQNNGV. The CDR3 loop reads CASSLGGSANQPQHF. For the CDR3, the DNA is TGTGCCAGCAGCCTAGGAGGGTCCGCCAATCAGCCCCAGCATTTT. The full variable domain, in which reference TRBV11-2 and TRBJ1-5 provide the parts outside the CDR3, is EAGVAQSPRYKIIEKRQSVAFWCNPISGHATLYWYQQILGQGPKLLIQFQNNGVVDDSQLPKDRFSAERLKGVDSTLKIQPAKLEDSAVYLCASSLGGSANQPQHFGDGTRLSIL.

The chain has TRBV6-1 and TRBJ1-1; D is uncertain. Germline V lookup: CDR1 MNHNS, CDR2 SASEGT. Trimming shortened V by 0 bases and J by 2 bases, and 10 bases separated the two germline ends. The CDR3 is 15 amino acids. As DNA, the CDR3 is TGTGCCAGCAGTGAAGCGGAAGGATTCAACACTGAAGCTTTCTTT. Its translation: CASSEAEGFNTEAFF.

The rearrangement links TRBV11-2 to TRBJ1-2; 9 bases are shared with TRBD1. Germline-derived CDR1 and CDR2 are SGHAT and FQNNGV. The CDR3 extends over 15 amino acids. V was pared by 1 base and J by 1 base, with 1 base of the junction left unmatched. CDR3 sequence (DNA): TGTGCCAGCAGCTTAGGGGGACAGGGTAACTATGGCTACACCTTC. It translates to CASSLGGQGNYGYTF.

The chain recombines TRBV9 with TRBJ2-1; the D call may be TRBD1 or TRBD2 (5 bases each). The CDR3 has 13 amino acids. Germline V CDR1 and CDR2: SGDLS, YYNGEE. The V end lost 0 bases, the J end lost 9 bases, and 10 bases lay between the germline ends. CDR3 nucleotides: TGTGCCAGCAGCGTAGCGCATGGGGGTGAGCAGTTCTTC. This gives the protein CASSVAHGGEQFF.

This rearrangement joins TRBV6-1 to TRBJ2-1; D remains unclear. There are 13 residues in the CDR3. V shed 7 bases and J shed 2 bases, with 9 bases lying between them. Per the germline V gene, CDR1 is MNHNS and CDR2 is SASEGT. The CDR3 is CASTPSAYNEQFF. In DNA, the CDR3 is TGTGCCAGCACCCCCTCGGCCTACAATGAGCAGTTCTTC.

This chain connects TRBV5-4 to TRBJ1-1; D is uncertain. The ends were cut back, 1 base at V and 6 bases at J, with 10 bases in the middle. Germline V lookup: CDR1 SGHNT, CDR2 YYREEE (reference sequence). The CDR3 covers 13 residues. CDR3 DNA: TGTGCCAGCAGCTTGAGTTTTTCAGCTGAAGCTTTCTTT. Amino acid sequence: CASSLSFSAEAFF. Full variable domain (outside the CDR3, taken from reference TRBV5-4 and TRBJ1-1): ETGVTQSPTHLIKTRGQQVTLRCSSQSGHNTVSWYQQALGQGPQFIFQYYREEENGRGNFPPRFSGLQFPNYSSELNVNALELDDSALYLCASSLSFSAEAFFGQGTRLTVV.

A note on this clone: A read error may produce the germline difference seen at one junction end. This rearrangement joins TRBV13 to TRBJ2-1; no reliable D call. Germline-derived CDR1 and CDR2 are PRHDT and FYEKMQ (reference sequence). The CDR3 sequence is 13 residues long. DNA for the CDR3: TGTGCCAGCAGCCTAGGACCCTACAATGAGCAGTTCTTC. Translation gives CASSLGPYNEQFF.

The chain links TRBV29-1 to TRBJ1-2; D is uncertain. CDR1 SQVTM and CDR2 ANQGSEA come from the germline V gene. Between the trimmed V and J ends, which lost 2 bases and 5 bases, there was a span of 6 bases. The CDR3 consists of 11 residues. This CDR3 reads CSVETEYGYTF. In DNA, the CDR3 is TGCAGCGTTGAAACTGAGTATGGCTACACCTTC.

The chain uses TRBV9 and TRBJ2-7, with D maybe TRBD2 (6 bases). This CDR3 contains 14 residues. From germline, CDR1 is SGDLS and CDR2 YYNGEE. V lost 0 bases and J 7 bases, leaving 14 bases between the germline ends. CDR3 bases: TGTGCCAGCAGCGTAGGTGGGGGGACCTTGGAGCAGTACTTC. Translated, it gives CASSVGGGTLEQYF.

The chain has TRBV9 and TRBJ2-5; a possible D gene is TRBD1 (6 bases). Germline V CDR1 and CDR2: SGDLS, YYNGEE. The CDR3 runs to 14 residues. Between the trimmed V and J ends, which lost 2 bases and 5 bases, there was a span of 13 bases. This CDR3 is CASSVAGAYETQYF. The DNA of the CDR3 is TGTGCCAGCAGCGTGGCAGGGGCATATGAGACCCAGTACTTC.